This passage covers 27 T cell receptor beta chains from one sample sequenced in a study of blood T cell repertoires in COVID-19. The protocol was immunoSEQ multiplex PCR, while the TCRdb copy is restricted to in-frame clones and leaves out a portion. Among tens of thousands of clones, roughly nine tenths were seen once, and the ten largest hold about 25%. Sequencing was carried out using peripheral blood. The receptors originated from an elderly woman with active or convalescent COVID-19.

V gene TRBV5-4 combines with J gene TRBJ2-1, with 10 bases aligning to TRBD2. V lost 0 bases, J lost 7 bases, and 4 bases stayed unmatched. Germline values: CDR1 SGHNT, CDR2 YYREEE (reference sequence). CDR3 size: 15 residues. CDR3 in amino acids: CASSLEAGGRNEQFF. Here the CDR3 DNA reads TGTGCCAGCAGCTTGGAAGCGGGGGGGCGGAATGAGCAGTTCTTC.

V is TRBV9 and J is TRBJ2-5; 9 bases are shared with TRBD2. Losses at the gene ends were 3 bases for V and 4 bases for J; bases not matched to a gene: 7. The CDR3 has 15 residues. Germline-derived CDR1 and CDR2 are SGDLS and YYNGEE. The CDR3 reads CASSAHSGGGETQYF. In DNA form, the CDR3 reads TGTGCCAGCAGCGCCCATAGCGGGGGAGGAGAGACCCAGTACTTC.

The chain links TRBV13 to TRBJ2-1; TRBD2 matches at 7 bases. CDR1 and CDR2 (germline): PRHDT, FYEKMQ (reference sequence). The CDR3 extends over 18 amino acids. After removal of 2 bases from V and 1 base from J, the junction contained 11 bases not matched to a gene. The CDR3 here is CASSLTRTWRGSYNEQFF. CDR3 bases: TGTGCCAGCAGCTTAACCCGAACGTGGCGGGGGTCCTACAATGAGCAGTTCTTC.

CDR3 protein: CASSIGGQSHTEAFF. For the CDR3, the DNA is TGTGCCAGTAGTATAGGAGGACAATCCCACACTGAAGCTTTCTTT. This chain uses TRBV19 with TRBJ1-1; possible D gene TRBD1, 5 bases. The V gene's germline CDR1 is LNHDA and CDR2 SQIVND (reference sequence). Deletions cut 1 base from V and 3 bases from J, with 12 bases between. The CDR3 has 15 amino acids. Variable domain in full (rest from reference TRBV19 and TRBJ1-1): DGGITQSPKYLFRKEGQNVTLSCEQNLNHDAMYWYRQDPGQGLRLIYYSQIVNDFQKGDIAEGYSVSREKKESFPLTVTSAQKNPTAFYLCASSIGGQSHTEAFFGQGTRLTVV.

The chain combines TRBV5-1 with TRBJ2-1; D is perhaps TRBD2 (5 bases). Germline V gene lookup returns CDR1 SGHRS and CDR2 YFSETQ. This CDR3 has 16 residues. The V end lost 2 bases, the J end lost 0 bases, and 12 bases lay between the germline ends. The chain's CDR3 is CASSFQRGVSYNEQFF. In nucleotides, the CDR3 is TGCGCCAGCAGCTTCCAACGGGGAGTCTCCTACAATGAGCAGTTCTTC.

The gene calls are TRBV2 and TRBJ2-3, with TRBD2 matching 8 bases. Looked up from germline, CDR1 is SNHLY and CDR2 is FYNNEI. Trimming took 4 bases from V and 5 from J; bases not matched to a gene: 8. CDR3 size: 15 residues. DNA of the CDR3: TGTGCCAGCAGTGTCCCGCGGGGGGCCAAAGATACGCAGTATTTT. Translated, it gives CASSVPRGAKDTQYF.

V gene TRBV27 combines with J gene TRBJ2-2, with D perhaps TRBD2 (6 bases). The CDR3 extends over 14 amino acids. V was trimmed by 5 bases and J by 4 bases, leaving 11 bases between them. Per germline, CDR1 MNHEY and CDR2 SMNVEV (reference sequence). The CDR3: CASSLPTSTGELFF. CDR3 bases: TGTGCCAGCAGTCTCCCGACTAGCACCGGGGAGCTGTTTTTT.

The table lists this clone with a count of one. V and J are TRBV5-1 and TRBJ2-7; TRBD1 matches 10 bases. The CDR3 is 15 amino acids. With V trimmed by 4 bases and J by 1 base, 5 bases remained unmatched. The germline V gene encodes CDR1 SGHRS and CDR2 YFSETQ. CDR3 protein: CASSPGQGGSYEQYF. Written as DNA, the CDR3 is TGCGCCAGCAGCCCCGGACAGGGGGGTTCCTACGAGCAGTACTTC. Full variable domain (missing parts from reference TRBV5-1 and TRBJ2-7): KAGVTQTPRYLIKTRGQQVTLSCSPISGHRSVSWYQQTPGQGLQFLFEYFSETQRNKGNFPGRFSGRQFSNSRSEMNVSTLELGDSALYLCASSPGQGGSYEQYFGPGTRLTVT.

The CDR3 DNA sequence: TGTGCGATGAGACAGACTGGGGCCAACGTCCTGACTTTC. Translated, it gives CAMRQTGANVLTF. The chain links TRBV19 to TRBJ2-6; a weak D match, TRBD1 (5 bases). CDR3 length: 13 amino acids. CDR1 and CDR2 (germline): LNHDA, SQIVND (reference sequence).

The chain links TRBV2 to TRBJ2-7; perhaps TRBD2 as D (6 bases). Germline V gene lookup returns CDR1 SNHLY and CDR2 FYNNEI. The V end lost 8 bases, the J end lost 2 bases, and 13 bases lay between the germline ends. CDR3 size: 13 residues. The CDR3 loop is CASLGGGPYEQYF. CDR3 nucleotide sequence: TGTGCCAGCTTGGGGGGAGGTCCCTACGAGCAGTACTTC.

Only one count was recorded for this clone. The V gene is TRBV27, the J gene TRBJ1-2; possibly TRBD1 for D (5 bases). Germline lookup yields CDR1 MNHEY and CDR2 SMNVEV (reference sequence). There are 14 residues in the CDR3. V gave up 5 bases and J gave up 4 bases, with 14 bases separating them. CDR3 sequence (DNA): TGTGCCAGCAGTCCCAGGGCAGGGCCCTATGGCTACACCTTC. It codes for CASSPRAGPYGYTF.

This clone was observed a few times. The chain recombines TRBV4-1 with TRBJ1-3, with TRBD1 as a possible D gene (6 bases). From germline, CDR1 is MGHRA and CDR2 YSYEKL. The CDR3 totals 15 residues. The V end was cut by 5 bases, the J end by 6 bases, with 17 bases between. The CDR3 sequence: CASSGGGPSLNTIYF. DNA of the CDR3: TGCGCCAGCAGCGGCGGGGGGCCGAGTTTAAACACCATATATTTT.

J is TRBJ1-5 and V is TRBV29-1; the match to TRBD1 covers 8 bases. The CDR3 consists of 15 residues. CDR1 and CDR2 (germline): SQVTM, ANQGSEA. V lost 3 bases to trimming and J lost 5 bases; unmatched junction nucleotides: 9. CDR3 sequence reads: CSVDRGPGGHQPQHF. Written as DNA, the CDR3 is TGCAGCGTTGATCGGGGGCCAGGGGGCCATCAGCCCCAGCATTTT.

The chain recombines TRBV24-1 with TRBJ2-3, with 9 positions matching TRBD1. CDR3 length: 16 residues. V lost 4 bases and J lost 7; bases outside the gene matches: 11. The germline V gene has CDR1 KGHDR and CDR2 SFDVKD. The CDR3 region is CATSDTGTGIFNTQYF. Written as DNA, the CDR3 is TGTGCCACCAGTGACACCGGGACAGGGATATTTAATACGCAGTATTTT.

This clone was recorded a few times. This chain connects TRBV2 to TRBJ2-3; 9 nucleotides align to TRBD1. Trimming removed 4 bases from V and 0 bases from J; junction bases left unmatched: 2. The CDR3 spans 15 residues. Germline CDR1 reads SNHLY; CDR2 reads FYNNEI. The DNA of the CDR3 is TGTGCCAGCAGTGGTGGACAGGGGAGCACAGATACGCAGTATTTT. Protein sequence: CASSGGQGSTDTQYF.

In its sample, this clone was seen once. V and J are TRBV5-1 and TRBJ2-1, with TRBD2 identical over 8 bases. Trimming removed 4 bases from V and 4 bases from J; junction bases left unmatched: 10. This CDR3 spans 16 amino acids. Germline V gene lookup returns CDR1 SGHRS and CDR2 YFSETQ. The CDR3 loop reads CASSPGAGGNYNEQFF. The CDR3, as DNA: TGCGCCAGCAGCCCGGGGGCGGGGGGAAATTACAATGAGCAGTTCTTC.

The J gene is TRBJ2-7, the V gene TRBV24-1; tentatively, D is TRBD1 (5 bases). The V and J ends lost 3 bases and 2 bases respectively, with 13 bases between them. Germline loops: CDR1 KGHDR, CDR2 SFDVKD. This CDR3 contains 15 residues. CDR3 amino acids: CATSDVSGFPYEQYF. Here the CDR3 DNA reads TGTGCCACCAGTGATGTCTCAGGGTTCCCCTACGAGCAGTACTTC.

The gene calls are TRBV2 and TRBJ2-5; no definite D call. The germline V and J ends were trimmed by 5 bases and 9 bases, with 10 bases remaining between them. In germline, CDR1 is SNHLY, CDR2 FYNNEI. There are 11 residues in the CDR3. Written as DNA, the CDR3 is TGTGCCAGCAGTACGTTTGAGGCCCAGTACTTC. It specifies CASSTFEAQYF.

The chain has TRBV23-1 and TRBJ1-5; 7 bases line up with TRBD1. TRBV23-1 falls under the ORF class, with uncertain function. This CDR3 is 16 amino acids long. J gave up 5 bases and V 3 bases, and 10 bases lay outside the gene matches. In nucleotides, the CDR3 is TGCGCCAGCAGTCACGCGGGCCCAGGGGGGTATCAGCCCCAGCATTTT. It yields the protein CASSHAGPGGYQPQHF.

The chain has TRBV2 and TRBJ2-7; 8 bases are a match to TRBD2. J lost 6 bases, V lost 2 bases, and 12 bases had no gene match. This CDR3 region has 16 residues. Germline V CDR1 and CDR2: SNHLY, FYNNEI. CDR3 sequence (DNA): TGTGCCAGCAGTGAACCTCGGGGGGGCTCGGCGGGCGAGCAGTACTTC. The encoded protein is CASSEPRGGSAGEQYF.

V usage is TRBV28 and J usage is TRBJ2-3, with no clear D. Between the trimmed V and J ends, which lost 7 bases and 4 bases, there was a span of 12 bases. CDR1 and CDR2 (germline): MDHEN, SYDVKM. The CDR3 loop spans 13 amino acids. CDR3 sequence: CASTLRVADTQYF. CDR3 coding DNA: TGTGCCAGCACCTTACGGGTCGCAGATACGCAGTATTTT.

J is TRBJ1-3 and V is TRBV4-1; a weak D match, TRBD1 (6 bases). CDR1 and CDR2 from the germline V gene are MGHRA and YSYEKL. The CDR3 has 17 residues. The germline V and J ends were trimmed by 0 bases and 0 bases, with 12 bases remaining between them. CDR3 in DNA: TGCGCCAGCAGCCAAGAAGTGGACAGCTCCTCTGGAAACACCATATATTTT. Translated, it gives CASSQEVDSSSGNTIYF.

The J gene is TRBJ1-3, the V gene TRBV9, with D perhaps TRBD1 (5 bases). The V gene's germline CDR1 is SGDLS and CDR2 YYNGEE. V gave up 0 bases and J gave up 2 bases, with 12 bases separating them. The CDR3 totals 16 residues. The CDR3 here is CASSVAGGTAGNTIYF. The CDR3 nucleotides are TGTGCCAGCAGCGTAGCTGGGGGGACGGCTGGAAACACCATATATTTT. Together with reference TRBV9 and TRBJ1-3, the CDR3 gives the full variable domain: DSGVTQTPKHLITATGQRVTLRCSPRSGDLSVYWYQQSLDQGLQFLIQYYNGEERAKGNILERFSAQQFPDLHSELNLSSLELGDSALYFCASSVAGGTAGNTIYFGEGSWLTVV.

The rearrangement links TRBV11-2 to TRBJ2-7; weak D call: TRBD1 (6 bases). Germline V gene data show CDR1 as SGHAT and CDR2 as FQNNGV. V was clipped by 4 bases and J by 1 base, with 14 bases between them. The CDR3 sequence is 15 residues long. The chain's CDR3 is CASSSFGGLSYEQYF. The DNA of the CDR3 is TGTGCCAGCAGCTCATTTGGGGGCCTTTCCTACGAGCAGTACTTC. The full variable domain, completed using reference TRBV11-2 and TRBJ2-7, is EAGVAQSPRYKIIEKRQSVAFWCNPISGHATLYWYQQILGQGPKLLIQFQNNGVVDDSQLPKDRFSAERLKGVDSTLKIQPAKLEDSAVYLCASSSFGGLSYEQYFGPGTRLTVT.

The rearrangement links TRBV9 to TRBJ2-3; 11 nucleotides agree with TRBD2. This CDR3 comprises 18 residues. Germline CDR1 reads SGDLS; CDR2 reads YYNGEE. V dropped 3 bases and J dropped 5; count of bases not matched to a gene: 14. Here the CDR3 DNA reads TGTGCCAGCAGCGCGGATCTAGCGGGGGGTTCTAAGGTAGATACGCAGTATTTT. Protein sequence: CASSADLAGGSKVDTQYF.

The chain couples TRBV14 to TRBJ1-2, with D tentatively TRBD1 (6 bases). The germline V gene has CDR1 SGHDN and CDR2 FVKESK. This CDR3 is 14 amino acids long. Between the trimmed V and J ends, which lost 4 bases and 4 bases, there was a span of 13 bases. As DNA, the CDR3 is TGTGCCAGCAGCCCTGACAGGTACTCCTATGGCTACACCTTC. It translates to CASSPDRYSYGYTF.

The genes are TRBV18 and TRBJ2-3; the match to TRBD1 covers 7 bases. The length of the CDR3 is 13 residues. The V and J ends lost 4 bases and 3 bases, in that order; junction bases with no gene match: 1. CDR1 KGHSH and CDR2 LQKENI come from the germline V gene. CDR3 DNA sequence: TGTGCCAGCTCACGGACAGGAACAGATACGCAGTATTTT. This codes for CASSRTGTDTQYF.